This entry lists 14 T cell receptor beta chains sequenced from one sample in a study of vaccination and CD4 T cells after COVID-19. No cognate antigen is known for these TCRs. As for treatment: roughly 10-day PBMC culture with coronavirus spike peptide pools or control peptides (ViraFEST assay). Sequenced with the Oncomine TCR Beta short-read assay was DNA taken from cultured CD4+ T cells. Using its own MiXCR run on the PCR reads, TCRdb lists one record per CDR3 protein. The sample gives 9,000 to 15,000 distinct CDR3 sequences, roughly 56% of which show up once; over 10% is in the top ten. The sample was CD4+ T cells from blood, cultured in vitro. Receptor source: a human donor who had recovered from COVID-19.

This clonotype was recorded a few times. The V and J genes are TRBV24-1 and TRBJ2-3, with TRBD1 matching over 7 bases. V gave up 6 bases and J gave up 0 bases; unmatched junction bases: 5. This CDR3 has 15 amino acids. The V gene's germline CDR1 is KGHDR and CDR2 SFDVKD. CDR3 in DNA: TGTGCCACCAGTCTGACAGGGAAAAGCACAGATACGCAGTATTTT. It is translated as CATSLTGKSTDTQYF.

For the CDR3, the DNA is TGTGCCAGCAGTCCCCCTACAGGGATGGAGACCCAGTACTTC. Protein product: CASSPPTGMETQYF. J is TRBJ2-5 and V is TRBV28; tentatively, D is TRBD1 (6 bases). Germline CDR1 is MDHEN and CDR2 is SYDVKM. This CDR3 contains 14 residues. V was cut by 5 bases and J by 5 bases, with 15 bases left in between.

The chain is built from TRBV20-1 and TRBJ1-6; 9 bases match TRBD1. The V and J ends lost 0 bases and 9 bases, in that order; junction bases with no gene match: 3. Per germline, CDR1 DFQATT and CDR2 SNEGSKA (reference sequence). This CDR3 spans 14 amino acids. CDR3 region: CSARENRGPSPLHF. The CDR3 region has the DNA TGCAGTGCTAGAGAGAACAGGGGGCCTTCACCCCTCCACTTT.

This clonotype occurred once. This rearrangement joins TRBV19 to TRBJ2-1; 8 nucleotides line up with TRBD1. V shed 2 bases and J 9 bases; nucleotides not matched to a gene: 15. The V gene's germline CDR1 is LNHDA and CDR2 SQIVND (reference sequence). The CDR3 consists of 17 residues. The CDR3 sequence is CASSIIRRQGAGSEQFF. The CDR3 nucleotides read TGTGCCAGTAGTATAATCCGACGGCAGGGGGCAGGTAGTGAGCAGTTCTTC.

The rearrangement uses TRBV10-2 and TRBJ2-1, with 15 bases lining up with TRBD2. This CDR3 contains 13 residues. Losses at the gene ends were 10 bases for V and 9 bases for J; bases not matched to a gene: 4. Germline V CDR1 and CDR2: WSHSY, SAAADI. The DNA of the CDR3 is TGCGCCACAGGACTAGCGGGAGGGGTTGAGCAGTTCTTC. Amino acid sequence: CATGLAGGVEQFF.

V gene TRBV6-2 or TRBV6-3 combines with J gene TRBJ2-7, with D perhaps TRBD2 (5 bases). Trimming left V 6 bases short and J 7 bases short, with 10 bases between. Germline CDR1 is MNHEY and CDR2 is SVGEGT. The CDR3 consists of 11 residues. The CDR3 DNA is TGTGCCAGCAGCCTCGAGGGTGAGCAGTACTTC. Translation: CASSLEGEQYF.

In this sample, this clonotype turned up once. CDR3 region: CARSSREADYNEQFF. CDR3 DNA: TGTGCCAGGTCGTCGAGGGAGGCAGACTACAATGAGCAGTTCTTC. J is TRBJ2-1 and V is TRBV7-9, with D perhaps matching TRBD2 (6 bases). Trimming pared 9 bases from V and 3 bases from J, leaving 18 bases between. The CDR3 totals 15 residues. CDR1 is SEHNR, CDR2 FQNEAQ, per germline (reference sequence).

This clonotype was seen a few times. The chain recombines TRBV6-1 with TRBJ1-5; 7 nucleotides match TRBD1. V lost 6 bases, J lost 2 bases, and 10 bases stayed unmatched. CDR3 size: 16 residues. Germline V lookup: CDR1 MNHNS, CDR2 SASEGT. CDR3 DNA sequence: TGTGCCAGCAGCCCAGGGGGGGTAAGGGGCAATCAGCCCCAGCATTTT. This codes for CASSPGGVRGNQPQHF.

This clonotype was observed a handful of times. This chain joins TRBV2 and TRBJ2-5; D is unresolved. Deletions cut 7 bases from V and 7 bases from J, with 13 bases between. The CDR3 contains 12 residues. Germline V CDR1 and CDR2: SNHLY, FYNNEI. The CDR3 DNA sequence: TGTGCCAGCAAATTGGCCTCAGTGACCCAGTACTTC. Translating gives CASKLASVTQYF.

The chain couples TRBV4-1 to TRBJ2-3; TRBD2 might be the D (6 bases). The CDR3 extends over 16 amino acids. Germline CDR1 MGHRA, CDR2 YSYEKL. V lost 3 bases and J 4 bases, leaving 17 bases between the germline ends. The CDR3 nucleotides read TGCGCCAGCAGCCAGTCTCTGGGGGGAGGAGCAGATACGCAGTATTTT. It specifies CASSQSLGGGADTQYF.

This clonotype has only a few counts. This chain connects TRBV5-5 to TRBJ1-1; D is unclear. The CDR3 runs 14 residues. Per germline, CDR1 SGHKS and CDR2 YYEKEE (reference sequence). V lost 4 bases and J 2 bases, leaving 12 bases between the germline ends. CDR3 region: CASSATVINTEAFF. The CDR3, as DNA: TGTGCCAGCAGCGCAACGGTTATTAACACTGAAGCTTTCTTT.

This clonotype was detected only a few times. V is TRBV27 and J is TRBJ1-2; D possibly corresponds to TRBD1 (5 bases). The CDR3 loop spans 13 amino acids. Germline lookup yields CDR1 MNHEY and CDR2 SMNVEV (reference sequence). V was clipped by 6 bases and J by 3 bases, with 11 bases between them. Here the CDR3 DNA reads TGTGCCAGCAGAGGGGTATTGGACTATGGCTACACCTTC. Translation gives CASRGVLDYGYTF.

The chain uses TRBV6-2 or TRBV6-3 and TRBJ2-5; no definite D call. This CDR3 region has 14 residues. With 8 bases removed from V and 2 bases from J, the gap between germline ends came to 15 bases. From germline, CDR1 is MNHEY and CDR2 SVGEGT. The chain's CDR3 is CASLSGRTQETQYF. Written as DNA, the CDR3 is TGTGCCAGCCTATCCGGGCGTACACAAGAGACCCAGTACTTC.

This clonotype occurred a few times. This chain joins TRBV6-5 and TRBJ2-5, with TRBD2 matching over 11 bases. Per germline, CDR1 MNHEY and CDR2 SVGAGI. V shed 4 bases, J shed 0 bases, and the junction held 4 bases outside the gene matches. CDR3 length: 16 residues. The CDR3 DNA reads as TGTGCCAGCAGTTCGGGACTAGCGGTTTACCAAGAGACCCAGTACTTC. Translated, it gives CASSSGLAVYQETQYF.